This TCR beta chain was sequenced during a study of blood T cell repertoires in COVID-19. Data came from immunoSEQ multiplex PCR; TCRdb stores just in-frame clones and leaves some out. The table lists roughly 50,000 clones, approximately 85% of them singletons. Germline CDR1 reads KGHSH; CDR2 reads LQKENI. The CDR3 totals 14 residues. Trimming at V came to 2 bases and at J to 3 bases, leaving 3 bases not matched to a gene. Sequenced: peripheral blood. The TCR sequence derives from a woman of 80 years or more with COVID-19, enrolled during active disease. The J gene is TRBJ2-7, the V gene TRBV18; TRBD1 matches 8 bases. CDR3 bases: TGTGCCAGCTCACCATCAGGGGGCGGCTACGAGCAGTACTTC. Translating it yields CASSPSGGGYEQYF.